This entry is about one T cell receptor beta chain. Germline V gene lookup returns CDR1 SGDLS and CDR2 YYNGEE. CDR3 length equals 15 residues. V shed 0 bases and J 7 bases; nucleotides not matched to a gene: 5. The sample is drawn from a study of T cell changes during pregnancy in multiple sclerosis. Produced via immunoSEQ multiplex PCR; TCRdb's table is partial and in-frame only. The sample lists 80,000 to 95,000 clones, 90% to 95% occurring once. The sequence was obtained from a female donor in good health, enrolled as a control in a pregnancy study. The chain joins TRBV9 to TRBJ2-1; 9 bases are shared with TRBD1. The specimen comprised peripheral blood, sampled in the third trimester of pregnancy. CDR3 DNA sequence: TGTGCCAGCAGCGTAGGAACAGGGGGCGCTAATGAGCAGTTCTTC. Residues: CASSVGTGGANEQFF.